This T cell receptor beta chain was sequenced during a study of blood T cell repertoires in COVID-19. The V end lost 1 base, the J end lost 3 bases, and 9 bases lay between the germline ends. The CDR3 covers 14 residues. CDR1 and CDR2 (germline): LGHNA, YSLEER. Per the original methods: Estimates of nucleated cell counts were drawn from the amplification of reference gene primers. Clones were sequenced by immunoSEQ multiplex PCR, and TCRdb holds only the in-frame ones, with some missing. The DNA was the basis for D and trimming; V, J and clone size are from that table. The sample yields about 150,000 clones, about 90% seen once.

The sequenced sample was peripheral blood. The source of this sequence is a woman in her 70s with acute or convalescent COVID-19. The chain has TRBV4-3 and TRBJ1-1; TRBD1 might be the D (6 bases). This chain's CDR3 is CASSQVQGHTEAFF. CDR3 nucleotide sequence: TGCGCCAGCAGCCAAGTTCAGGGGCACACTGAAGCTTTCTTT.